This T cell receptor (beta chain) was documented in a study of blood T cell repertoires in COVID-19. Sequenced by immunoSEQ multiplex PCR; TCRdb stores in-frame clones only, minus some. The sample comprises fewer than 250,000 clones, about 88% of which are singletons, and less than 3.5% rests with the top ten. Per germline, CDR1 MNHEY and CDR2 SMNVEV (reference sequence). This CDR3 comprises 15 residues. V lost 8 bases, J lost 4 bases, and 5 bases stayed unmatched. This receptor was obtained from a woman between 55 and 75 years old with acute or convalescent COVID-19. Sequencing was performed on peripheral blood. The chain carries TRBV27 and TRBJ1-4, with 12 positions matching TRBD1. CDR3 amino acids: CASGDRGLGNEKLFF. Written as DNA, the CDR3 is TGTGCCAGCGGGGACAGGGGGCTTGGTAATGAAAAACTGTTTTTT.